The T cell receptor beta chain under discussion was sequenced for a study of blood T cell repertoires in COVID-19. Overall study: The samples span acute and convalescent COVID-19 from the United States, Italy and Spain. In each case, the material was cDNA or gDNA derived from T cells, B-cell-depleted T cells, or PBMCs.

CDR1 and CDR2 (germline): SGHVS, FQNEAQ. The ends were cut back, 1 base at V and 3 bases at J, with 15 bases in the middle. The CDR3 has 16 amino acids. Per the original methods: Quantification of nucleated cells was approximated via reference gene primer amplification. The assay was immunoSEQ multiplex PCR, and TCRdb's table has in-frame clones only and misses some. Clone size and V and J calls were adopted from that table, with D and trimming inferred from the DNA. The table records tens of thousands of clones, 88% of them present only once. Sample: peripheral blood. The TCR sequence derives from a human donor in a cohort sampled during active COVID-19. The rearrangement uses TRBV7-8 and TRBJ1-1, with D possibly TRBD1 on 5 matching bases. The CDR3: CASSLGGVGTYTEAFF. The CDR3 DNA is TGTGCCAGCAGCTTAGGAGGGGTGGGGACTTACACTGAAGCTTTCTTT.